This TCR beta chain came from a study of cytomegalovirus exposure and HLA in healthy donors. The primer mix had 60 Vbeta and 13 Jbeta primers. Methods used by the authors: Around 11 million shared chains were among the roughly 80 million unique TCR beta chains that a later analysis counted. Data came from immunoSEQ multiplex PCR; TCRdb stores just in-frame clones and leaves some out. V and J calls and clone size are as listed in that table; D and trimming were resolved from the DNA. Here the sample spans 130,000 or so clones, over 8% being singletons. Germline V gene data show CDR1 as MNHEY and CDR2 as SMNVEV (reference sequence). V gave up 4 bases and J gave up 6 bases; unmatched junction bases: 3. CDR3 length equals 14 residues. Regarding the study as a whole: The authors enumerated 180 or so TCR beta chains as linked to cytomegalovirus. A later analysis found that most CMV-associated TCR beta chains appeared HLA-restricted.

A few counts support this clone. Its antigen remains unidentified. The sequence was obtained from a man aged 40-55 years in good health and CMV-seronegative. The chain recombines TRBV27 with TRBJ1-6, with 7 bases lining up with TRBD1. Sequencing input: PBMCs. CDR3: CASSSRGTNSPLHF. CDR3 sequence (DNA): TGTGCCAGCAGTTCCAGGGGGACTAATTCACCCCTCCACTTT.